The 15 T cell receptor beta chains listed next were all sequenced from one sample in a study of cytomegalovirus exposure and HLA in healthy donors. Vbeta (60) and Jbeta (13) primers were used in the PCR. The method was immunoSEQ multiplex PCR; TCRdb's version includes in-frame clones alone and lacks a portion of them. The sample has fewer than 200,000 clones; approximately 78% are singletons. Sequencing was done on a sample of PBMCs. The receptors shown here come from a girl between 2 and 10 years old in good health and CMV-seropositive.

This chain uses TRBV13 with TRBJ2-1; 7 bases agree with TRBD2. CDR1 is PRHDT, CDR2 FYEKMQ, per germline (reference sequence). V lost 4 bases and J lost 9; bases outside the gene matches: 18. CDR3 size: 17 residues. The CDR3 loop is CASSSPRAGRAGGEQFF. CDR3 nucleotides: TGTGCCAGCAGCTCCCCGCGGGCGGGGAGGGCCGGGGGTGAGCAGTTCTTC.

DNA for the CDR3: TGTGCCAGCAGTCCCACCCATCCGGGACTACCTGAGCAGTTCTTC. Amino acids: CASSPTHPGLPEQFF. V and J are TRBV6-6 and TRBJ2-1; 7 bases line up with TRBD2. CDR1 MNHNY and CDR2 SVGAGI come from the germline V gene (reference sequence). The CDR3 runs to 15 residues. With V trimmed by 5 bases and J by 9 bases, 13 bases remained unmatched.

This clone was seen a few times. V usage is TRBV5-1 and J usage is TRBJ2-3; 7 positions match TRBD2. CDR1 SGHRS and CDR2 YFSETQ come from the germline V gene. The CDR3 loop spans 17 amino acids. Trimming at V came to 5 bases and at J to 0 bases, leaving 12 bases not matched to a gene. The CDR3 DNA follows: TGCGCCAGCAGATCCGGGTTTCTAGCGGTTAGCACAGATACGCAGTATTTT. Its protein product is CASRSGFLAVSTDTQYF.

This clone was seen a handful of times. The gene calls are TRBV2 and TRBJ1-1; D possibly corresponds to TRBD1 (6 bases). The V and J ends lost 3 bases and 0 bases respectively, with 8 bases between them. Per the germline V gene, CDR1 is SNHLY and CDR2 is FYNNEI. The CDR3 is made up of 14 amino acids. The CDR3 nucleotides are TGTGCCAGCAGTGACAGGGGAATGAACACTGAAGCTTTCTTT. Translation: CASSDRGMNTEAFF. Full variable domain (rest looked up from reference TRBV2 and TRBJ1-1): EPEVTQTPSHQVTQMGQEVILRCVPISNHLYFYWYRQILGQKVEFLVSFYNNEISEKSEIFDDQFSVERPDGSNFTLKIRSTKLEDSAMYFCASSDRGMNTEAFFGQGTRLTVV.

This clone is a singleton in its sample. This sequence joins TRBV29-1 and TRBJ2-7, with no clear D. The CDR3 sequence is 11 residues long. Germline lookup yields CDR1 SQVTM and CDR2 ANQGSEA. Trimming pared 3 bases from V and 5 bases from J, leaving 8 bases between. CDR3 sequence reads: CSVDASNEQYF. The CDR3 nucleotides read TGCAGCGTTGATGCGTCAAACGAGCAGTACTTC.

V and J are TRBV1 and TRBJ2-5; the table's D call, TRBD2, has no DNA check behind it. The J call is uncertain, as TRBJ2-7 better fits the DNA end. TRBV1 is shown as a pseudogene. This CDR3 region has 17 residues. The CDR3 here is CTSSRPLAGGPRYEQYF. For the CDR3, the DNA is TGCACCAGCAGCCGTCCACTAGCGGGAGGGCCTCGGTACGAGCAGTACTTC.

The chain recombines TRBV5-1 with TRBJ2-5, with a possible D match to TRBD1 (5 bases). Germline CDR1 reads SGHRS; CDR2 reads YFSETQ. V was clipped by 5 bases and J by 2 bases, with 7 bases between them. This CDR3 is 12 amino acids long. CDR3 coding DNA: TGCGCCAGCAGGGCAGGGCAAGAGACCCAGTACTTC. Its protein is CASRAGQETQYF.

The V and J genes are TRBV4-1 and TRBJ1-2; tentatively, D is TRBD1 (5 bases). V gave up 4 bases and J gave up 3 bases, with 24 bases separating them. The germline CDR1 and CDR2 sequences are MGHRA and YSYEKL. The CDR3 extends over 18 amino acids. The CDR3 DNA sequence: TGCGCCAGCAGCCTGTCCTTGGTAGGGGATGATCGAGACTATGGCTACACCTTC. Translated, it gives CASSLSLVGDDRDYGYTF.

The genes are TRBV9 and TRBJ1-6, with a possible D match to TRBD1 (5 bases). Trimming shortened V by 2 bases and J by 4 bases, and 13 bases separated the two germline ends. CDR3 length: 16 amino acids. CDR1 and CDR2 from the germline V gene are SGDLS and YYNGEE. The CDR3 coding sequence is TGTGCCAGCAGCGTCGGGGGGGAAGGTTATAATTCACCCCTCCACTTT. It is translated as CASSVGGEGYNSPLHF.

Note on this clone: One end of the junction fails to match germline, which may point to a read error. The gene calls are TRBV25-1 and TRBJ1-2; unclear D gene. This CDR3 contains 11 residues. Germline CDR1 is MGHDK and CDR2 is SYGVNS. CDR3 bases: TGTGCCAGCAGTTCCCGTCAGGATGTAGCCTTC. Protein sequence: CASSSRQDVAF.

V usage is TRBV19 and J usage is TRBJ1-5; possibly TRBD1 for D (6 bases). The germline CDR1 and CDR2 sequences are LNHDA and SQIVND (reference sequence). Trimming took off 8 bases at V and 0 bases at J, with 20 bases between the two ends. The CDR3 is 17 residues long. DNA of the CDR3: TGTGCCAGTGGAGCGGGGGGGGCAGTCTATAGCAATCAGCCCCAGCATTTT. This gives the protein CASGAGGAVYSNQPQHF.

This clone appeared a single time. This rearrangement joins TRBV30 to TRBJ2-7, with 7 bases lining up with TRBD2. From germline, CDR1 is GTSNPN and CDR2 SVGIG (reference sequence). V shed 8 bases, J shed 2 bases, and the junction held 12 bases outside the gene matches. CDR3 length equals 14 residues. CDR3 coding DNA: TGTGCCAGTGGGGGGGGACGGACTACCTACGAGCAGTACTTC. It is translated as CASGGGRTTYEQYF.

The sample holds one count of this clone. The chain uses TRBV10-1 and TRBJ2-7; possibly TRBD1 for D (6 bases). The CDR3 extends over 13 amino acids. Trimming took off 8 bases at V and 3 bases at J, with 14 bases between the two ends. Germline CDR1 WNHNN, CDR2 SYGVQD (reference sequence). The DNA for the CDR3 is TGCGCCAGCGCGCAGGGGTTCGGCTACGAGCAGTACTTC. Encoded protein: CASAQGFGYEQYF.

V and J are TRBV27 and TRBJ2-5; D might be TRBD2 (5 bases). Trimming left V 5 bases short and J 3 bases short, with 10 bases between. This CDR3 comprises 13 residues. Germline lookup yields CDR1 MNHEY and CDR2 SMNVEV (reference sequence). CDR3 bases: TGTGCCAGCAGTACGTACGGGGAAGAGACCCAGTACTTC. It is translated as CASSTYGEETQYF.

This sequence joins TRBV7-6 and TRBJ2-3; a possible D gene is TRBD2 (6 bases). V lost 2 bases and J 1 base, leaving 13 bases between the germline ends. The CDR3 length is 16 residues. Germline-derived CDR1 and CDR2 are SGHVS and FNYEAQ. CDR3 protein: CASSLLVAAGTDTQYF. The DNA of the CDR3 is TGTGCCAGCAGCTTATTAGTAGCGGCTGGCACAGATACGCAGTATTTT.